The 4 T cell receptor beta chains below were found in one sample sequenced in a study of T cells in Graves' hyperthyroidism and ophthalmopathy. Amplification of TCR beta CDR3 regions used RNA as the template. HTBI primers were the set used in a first-round RT-PCR of the TCR CDR3. TCRdb reprocessed the multiplex PCR reads with MiXCR, giving one entry per CDR3 protein. The table lists 600,000 to 650,000 distinct CDR3 sequences, about a sixth of them singletons. The sequenced material came from blood. These receptors were collected from a woman in her 30s with Graves' hyperthyroidism.

This chain connects TRBV20-1 to TRBJ1-2; D remains unclear. Trimming removed 3 bases from V and 7 bases from J, with 12 bases in between. CDR3 length: 12 residues. CDR1 and CDR2 (germline): DFQATT, SNEGSKA (reference sequence). CDR3 sequence: CSARSEIGGYTF. The DNA of the CDR3 is TGCAGTGCTAGGTCTGAGATAGGTGGCTACACCTTC.

This clonotype appeared many times. The chain combines TRBV30 with TRBJ1-1; 7 nucleotides agree with TRBD1. The CDR3 sequence is 14 residues long. Germline CDR1 reads GTSNPN; CDR2 reads SVGIG (reference sequence). Losses at the gene ends were 0 bases for V and 6 bases for J; bases not matched to a gene: 7. Written as DNA, the CDR3 is TGTGCCTGGAGTGTAGGGACAGTTGACGCTGAAGCTTTCTTT. Protein product: CAWSVGTVDAEAFF.

This clonotype was counted many times. The chain combines TRBV7-9 with TRBJ2-3; the D is unclear. This CDR3 spans 16 amino acids. The V end lost 1 base, the J end lost 1 base, and 12 bases lay between the germline ends. In germline, CDR1 is SEHNR, CDR2 FQNEAQ (reference sequence). The CDR3 coding sequence is TGTGCCAGCAGCTTAGGCAGCTCGCTTCGCACAGATACGCAGTATTTT. Its translation: CASSLGSSLRTDTQYF.

This clonotype has ten or more counts. This chain uses TRBV11-3 with TRBJ2-5, with 9 nucleotides matching TRBD1. The CDR3 runs to 16 residues. Germline values: CDR1 SGHNT, CDR2 YENEEA. J lost 5 bases, V lost 5 bases, and 12 bases had no gene match. The CDR3 DNA sequence: TGTGCCAGCAGCCCCAATACAGGGGGCGCTGGGGAGACCCAGTACTTC. It specifies CASSPNTGGAGETQYF.